This entry lists 14 T cell receptor beta chains sequenced from one sample in a study of blood T cell repertoires in COVID-19. Sequenced by immunoSEQ multiplex PCR; TCRdb stores in-frame clones only, minus some. Of roughly 340,000 clones listed, 75% to 90% are singletons. Sequenced input: peripheral blood. Receptors originate from a woman between 50 and 59 years old with COVID-19, enrolled during active disease.

This rearrangement joins TRBV10-3 to TRBJ1-1; 9 bases line up with TRBD1. The V and J ends lost 2 bases and 10 bases, in that order; junction bases with no gene match: 11. The CDR3 runs to 15 residues. Germline V gene data show CDR1 as ENHRY and CDR2 as SYGVKD. The CDR3 sequence is CAISEIPGQGEGAFF. The CDR3 DNA is TGTGCCATCAGTGAGATTCCGGGACAGGGTGAGGGAGCTTTCTTT.

This sequence joins TRBV29-1 and TRBJ1-2; TRBD1 is a possible D gene (5 bases). Germline loops: CDR1 SQVTM, CDR2 ANQGSEA. Trimming shortened V by 4 bases and J by 2 bases, and 8 bases separated the two germline ends. The CDR3 is made up of 12 amino acids. This CDR3 is CSVGGANYGYTF. Here the CDR3 DNA reads TGCAGCGTTGGCGGGGCAAACTATGGCTACACCTTC.

The J gene is TRBJ1-2, the V gene TRBV3-1 (or the pseudogene TRBV3-2), with a tentative D call TRBD1 (6 bases). The CDR3 is 15 residues long. Germline V CDR1 and CDR2: LGHDT, YNNKEL (reference sequence). Trimming cost V 4 bases and J 5 bases, with 17 bases left between them. For the CDR3, the DNA is TGTGCCAGCAGCCCCCGGGCAGGGGACGTTTATGGCTACACCTTC. It encodes CASSPRAGDVYGYTF.

The J gene is TRBJ2-2, the V gene TRBV5-1; 7 bases fit TRBD2. V shed 0 bases, J shed 2 bases, and the junction held 7 bases outside the gene matches. The CDR3 runs to 17 residues. Germline V gene data show CDR1 as SGHRS and CDR2 as YFSETQ. CDR3 nucleotides: TGCGCCAGCAGCTTGGGAGGGACTACACGAAACACCGGGGAGCTGTTTTTT. It is translated as CASSLGGTTRNTGELFF.

The chain employs TRBV11-2 and TRBJ2-1, with D perhaps matching TRBD2 (5 bases). Germline V gene sequence: CDR1 SGHAT, CDR2 FQNNGV. This CDR3 has 16 amino acids. V lost 2 bases to trimming and J lost 8 bases, with 19 bases between them. Here the CDR3 reads CASSLLGSVEFDEQFF. The CDR3 DNA reads as TGTGCCAGCAGCTTACTTGGGAGTGTCGAGTTCGATGAGCAGTTCTTC.

V and J are TRBV6-1 and TRBJ2-7; no clear D gene. Trimming shortened V by 0 bases and J by 0 bases, and 3 bases separated the two germline ends. The CDR3 has 13 amino acids. The germline CDR1 and CDR2 sequences are MNHNS and SASEGT. As DNA, the CDR3 is TGTGCCAGCAGTGAAGCGGCCTCCTACGAGCAGTACTTC. It translates to CASSEAASYEQYF.

This clone was counted a single time. The V gene is TRBV5-6, the J gene TRBJ1-1; TRBD1 matches at 8 bases. The CDR3 loop spans 17 amino acids. Germline-derived CDR1 and CDR2 are SGHDT and YYEEEE. V dropped 4 bases and J dropped 0; count of bases not matched to a gene: 11. The CDR3 DNA follows: TGTGCCAGCAGCCCTCGACAGGGGAGTAATATGAACACTGAAGCTTTCTTT. This gives the protein CASSPRQGSNMNTEAFF. The variable domain in full, completed from reference TRBV5-6 and TRBJ1-1, reads DAGVTQSPTHLIKTRGQQVTLRCSPKSGHDTVSWYQQALGQGPQFIFQYYEEEERQRGNFPDRFSGHQFPNYSSELNVNALLLGDSALYLCASSPRQGSNMNTEAFFGQGTRLTVV.

The CDR3 DNA reads TGTGCTAGTGCCCCGGGGGGACTAGCGCTATACGAGCAGTACTTC. Its protein is CASAPGGLALYEQYF. V is TRBV12-5 and J is TRBJ2-7; 10 bases are a match to TRBD2. The ends lost 7 bases at V and 4 bases at J; junction bases unmatched: 10. The CDR3 extends over 15 amino acids. Germline loops: CDR1 LGHNT, CDR2 FRNRAP.

The chain employs TRBV11-2 and TRBJ2-1, with 10 bases aligning to TRBD2. The CDR3 length is 15 residues. Trimming at V came to 3 bases and at J to 3 bases, leaving 2 bases not matched to a gene. Germline assignment: CDR1 SGHAT and CDR2 FQNNGV. The CDR3 sequence: CASSFSGRVYNEQFF. The CDR3 DNA is TGTGCCAGCAGCTTCAGCGGGAGGGTCTACAATGAGCAGTTCTTC.

The CDR3 loop is CASSYSTGLYNEQFF. The CDR3 region has the DNA TGTGCCAGCAGTTACTCGACAGGACTTTACAATGAGCAGTTCTTC. The J gene is TRBJ2-1, the V gene TRBV6-6; possible D gene TRBD1, 6 bases. Trimming stripped 0 bases from V and 4 bases from J, with 10 bases between. CDR3 length equals 15 residues. Germline lookup yields CDR1 MNHNY and CDR2 SVGAGI (reference sequence).

The chain recombines TRBV11-1 with TRBJ2-7, with TRBD2 as a possible D gene (6 bases). The CDR3 loop spans 15 amino acids. CDR1 SGHAT and CDR2 FQDESV come from the germline V gene (reference sequence). V lost 0 bases and J 2 bases, leaving 11 bases between the germline ends. DNA of the CDR3: TGTGCCAGCAGCTTAGCCGGGGGTTCTACCTACGAGCAGTACTTC. Translating it yields CASSLAGGSTYEQYF.

The rearrangement links TRBV15 to TRBJ2-6, with D possibly being TRBD2 (5 bases). Trimming pared 7 bases from V and 1 base from J, leaving 17 bases between. Germline V gives CDR1 LNHNV, CDR2 YYDKDF (reference sequence). There are 17 residues in the CDR3. Here the CDR3 reads CATNTPPGRSGANVLTF. The CDR3 DNA sequence: TGTGCCACCAACACCCCCCCGGGAAGGTCTGGGGCCAACGTCCTGACTTTC.

V and J are TRBV30 and TRBJ1-1, with 7 bases identical to TRBD1. This CDR3 is 14 amino acids long. The germline CDR1 and CDR2 sequences are GTSNPN and SVGIG (reference sequence). The V segment lost 4 bases and the J segment 0 bases; nucleotides outside the gene matches: 5. Here the CDR3 reads CAWTGQLMNTEAFF. The DNA of the CDR3 is TGTGCCTGGACGGGACAGCTGATGAACACTGAAGCTTTCTTT. The variable domain in full, with the rest retrieved from reference TRBV30 and TRBJ1-1, is SQTIHQWPATLVQPVGSPLSLECTVEGTSNPNLYWYRQAAGRGLQLLFYSVGIGQISSEVPQNLSASRPQDRQFILSSKKLLLSDSGFYLCAWTGQLMNTEAFFGQGTRLTVV.

The V and J genes are TRBV6-6 and TRBJ2-2, with 9 bases identical to TRBD2. The ends lost 1 base at V and 4 bases at J; junction bases unmatched: 4. Per the germline V gene, CDR1 is MNHNY and CDR2 is SVGAGI (reference sequence). This CDR3 is 16 amino acids long. CDR3 coding DNA: TGTGCCAGCAGTTACTGGGCGGGAGGGAGCACCGGGGAGCTGTTTTTT. Protein: CASSYWAGGSTGELFF.